Below are 15 T cell receptor beta chains sequenced from a single sample in a study of siplizumab effects on memory and regulatory T cells. Libraries were prepared by immunoSEQ multiplex PCR; TCRdb keeps only in-frame clonotypes and omits some of them. In the table there are about 100,000 clones, 94% of which are singletons. The sequencing sample was made of non-Treg CD4+ T cells sorted from blood. These receptor sequences come from a human donor in good health.

This chain connects TRBV19 to TRBJ2-7; maybe TRBD1 (7 bases). This CDR3 contains 15 residues. V lost 5 bases, J lost 0 bases, and 14 bases lay in between. Germline CDR1 LNHDA, CDR2 SQIVND (reference sequence). The CDR3 reads CASSPDREASYEQYF. The CDR3 DNA reads as TGTGCCAGTAGTCCAGACAGGGAGGCCTCCTACGAGCAGTACTTC. The entire variable domain, with the rest obtained from reference TRBV19 and TRBJ2-7, is as follows: DGGITQSPKYLFRKEGQNVTLSCEQNLNHDAMYWYRQDPGQGLRLIYYSQIVNDFQKGDIAEGYSVSREKKESFPLTVTSAQKNPTAFYLCASSPDREASYEQYFGPGTRLTVT.

The chain has TRBV14 and TRBJ1-1, with D maybe TRBD1 (5 bases). The germline CDR1 and CDR2 sequences are SGHDN and FVKESK. This CDR3 has 15 amino acids. Trimming shortened V by 1 base and J by 2 bases, and 11 bases separated the two germline ends. CDR3 region: CASSQVGRANTEAFF. In DNA form, the CDR3 reads TGTGCCAGCAGCCAAGTCGGCAGGGCCAACACTGAAGCTTTCTTT.

V and J are TRBV5-4 and TRBJ2-3; TRBD2 is a possible D gene (6 bases). The V end was cut by 4 bases, the J end by 6 bases, with 15 bases between. The CDR3 consists of 14 residues. Germline CDR1 and CDR2: SGHNT and YYREEE (reference sequence). The CDR3 DNA reads as TGTGCCAGCAGCACAACCAGGGAGGCGGATACGCAGTATTTT. Protein: CASSTTREADTQYF.

This rearrangement joins TRBV19 to TRBJ2-5, with unresolved D. The J call may be mistaken, given a closer DNA end match to TRBJ2-7. The CDR3 loop spans 12 amino acids. Germline CDR1 reads LNHDA; CDR2 reads SQIVND (reference sequence). In DNA, the CDR3 is TGTGCCAGTAGTATTTTCGGCTACGAGCAGTACTTC. It specifies CASSIFGYEQYF.

The chain combines TRBV7-3 with TRBJ2-3; TRBD2 matches at 7 bases. The V segment lost 5 bases and the J segment 5 bases; nucleotides outside the gene matches: 10. CDR3 size: 15 residues. Germline CDR1 is SGHTA and CDR2 is FQGTGA. CDR3 sequence reads: CASSPSGAWLDTQYF. CDR3 DNA: TGTGCCAGCAGCCCAAGCGGGGCGTGGTTAGATACGCAGTATTTT. The whole variable domain, filled in from reference TRBV7-3 and TRBJ2-3, reads GAGVSQTPSNKVTEKGKYVELRCDPISGHTALYWYRQSLGQGPEFLIYFQGTGAADDSGLPNDRFFAVRPEGSVSTLKIQRTERGDSAVYLCASSPSGAWLDTQYFGPGTRLTVL.

The rearrangement links TRBV2 to TRBJ2-7; 10 nucleotides match TRBD2. This CDR3 has 16 residues. Losses at the gene ends were 6 bases for V and 0 bases for J; bases not matched to a gene: 8. Per germline, CDR1 SNHLY and CDR2 FYNNEI. Here the CDR3 DNA reads TGTGCCAGCAGGGGTCGGACTAGCGGAGACTCCTACGAGCAGTACTTC. It codes for CASRGRTSGDSYEQYF.

This sequence joins TRBV28 and TRBJ2-2, with 11 positions matching TRBD1. There are 13 residues in the CDR3. Germline V CDR1 and CDR2: MDHEN, SYDVKM. With 8 bases clipped from V and 6 bases from J, the junction kept 2 bases outside the gene matches. The CDR3 loop is CASGQGAPGELFF. The DNA for the CDR3 is TGTGCCAGCGGACAGGGGGCGCCCGGGGAGCTGTTTTTT.

The CDR3 DNA is TGCGCCAGCAGCTTGGCCCTGACAACACTGGGAGAGACCCAGTACTTC. Its translation is CASSLALTTLGETQYF. The chain links TRBV5-1 to TRBJ2-5; D is ambiguous. This CDR3 has 16 amino acids. The germline gives CDR1 SGHRS, CDR2 YFSETQ. The ends were cut back, 0 bases at V and 4 bases at J, with 16 bases in the middle.

This CDR3 is CASRSKRGSPYNSPLHF. The CDR3 nucleotides are TGTGCAAGTCGCTCGAAAAGGGGGTCGCCCTATAATTCACCCCTCCACTTT. The chain has TRBV12-2 and TRBJ1-6; the listed D gene, TRBD1, was not tested against the DNA. TRBV12-2 is described as a pseudogene. This CDR3 region has 17 residues.

The chain has TRBV30 and TRBJ1-4, with D tentatively TRBD1 (5 bases). Germline V gene data show CDR1 as GTSNPN and CDR2 as SVGIG (reference sequence). CDR3 size: 12 residues. The V end was cut by 2 bases, the J end by 12 bases, with 13 bases between. The CDR3 nucleotides read TGTGCCTGGAGTTCGCAGGGTATGGAACTGTTTTTT. Protein product: CAWSSQGMELFF. Drawing the rest from reference TRBV30 and TRBJ1-4, the complete variable domain is SQTIHQWPATLVQPVGSPLSLECTVEGTSNPNLYWYRQAAGRGLQLLFYSVGIGQISSEVPQNLSASRPQDRQFILSSKKLLLSDSGFYLCAWSSQGMELFFGSGTQLSVL.

V and J are TRBV5-1 and TRBJ2-1; 12 nucleotides match TRBD2. The CDR3 runs 16 residues. The V segment lost 4 bases and the J segment 10 bases; nucleotides outside the gene matches: 12. Per the germline V gene, CDR1 is SGHRS and CDR2 is YFSETQ. In DNA, the CDR3 is TGCGCCAGCAGCCTGGATGAGTCTAGCGGGAGGGCCGAGCAGTTCTTC. This gives the protein CASSLDESSGRAEQFF. Full variable domain (outside the CDR3, taken from reference TRBV5-1 and TRBJ2-1): KAGVTQTPRYLIKTRGQQVTLSCSPISGHRSVSWYQQTPGQGLQFLFEYFSETQRNKGNFPGRFSGRQFSNSRSEMNVSTLELGDSALYLCASSLDESSGRAEQFFGPGTRLTVL.

The chain couples TRBV5-1 to TRBJ2-3; perhaps TRBD2 as D (6 bases). V lost 4 bases to trimming and J lost 1 base, with 10 bases between them. This CDR3 spans 14 amino acids. Germline lookup yields CDR1 SGHRS and CDR2 YFSETQ. The CDR3 region is CASSVAGRTDTQYF. The CDR3 DNA reads TGCGCCAGCAGCGTCGCGGGACGCACAGATACGCAGTATTTT.

The J gene is TRBJ2-1, the V gene TRBV7-9; maybe TRBD2 (5 bases). This CDR3 is built from 13 residues. The germline V gene encodes CDR1 SEHNR and CDR2 FQNEAQ (reference sequence). V was trimmed by 5 bases and J by 12 bases, leaving 17 bases between them. CDR3 in DNA: TGTGCCAGCAGCATCGGACTGAACTTGGGGCAGTTCTTC. Translation gives CASSIGLNLGQFF.

The V and J genes are TRBV19 and TRBJ1-4; D might be TRBD1 (5 bases). The CDR3 runs 17 residues. Trimming stripped 4 bases from V and 4 bases from J, with 19 bases between. Per germline, CDR1 LNHDA and CDR2 SQIVND (reference sequence). The DNA of the CDR3 is TGTGCCAGTAGTACCTCCGTTGGTGGGGGAGGTAATGAAAAACTGTTTTTT. Translated, it gives CASSTSVGGGGNEKLFF. Based on the CDR3 plus reference TRBV19 and TRBJ1-4, the full variable domain is DGGITQSPKYLFRKEGQNVTLSCEQNLNHDAMYWYRQDPGQGLRLIYYSQIVNDFQKGDIAEGYSVSREKKESFPLTVTSAQKNPTAFYLCASSTSVGGGGNEKLFFGSGTQLSVL.

The V and J genes are TRBV7-6 and TRBJ2-3; TRBD2 matches 7 bases. The trim removed 4 bases at V and 8 bases at J, leaving 0 bases unmatched. Germline assignment: CDR1 SGHVS and CDR2 FNYEAQ. The CDR3 covers 11 residues. DNA for the CDR3: TGTGCCAGCAGCTCGGGGGGTACGCAGTATTTT. It specifies CASSSGGTQYF.